This is a list of T cell receptor beta chains from one sample in a study of cytomegalovirus exposure and HLA in healthy donors. Sequencing was performed with immunoSEQ multiplex PCR; in TCRdb, only in-frame clones are kept and a portion is missing. The table has 160,000 or so clones, over 70% seen once. Sequenced material: PBMCs. Receptors originate from a woman in her thirties or forties in good health and CMV-seropositive. Each CDR3 is given without its conserved first and last residue. The listing skips clone size in some rows; elsewhere it reads once, few, many or a size class.

clone_size: NA; v_call: TRBV30; j_call: TRBJ1-1; cdr3_aa: AWSLPGQVSEAF
clone_size: few; v_call: TRBV7-8; j_call: TRBJ2-5; cdr3_aa: ASSLENREGTQY
clone_size: NA; v_call: TRBV5-4; j_call: TRBJ1-3; cdr3_aa: ASSPDRAAGNTIY
clone_size: NA; v_call: TRBV7-8; j_call: TRBJ1-6; cdr3_aa: ASSGGGANNSPLH
clone_size: few; v_call: TRBV5-1; j_call: TRBJ1-2; cdr3_aa: ASSPDRSTRYGYT
clone_size: NA; v_call: TRBV18; j_call: TRBJ2-5; cdr3_aa: ASSLTSGETQY
clone_size: NA; v_call: TRBV19; j_call: TRBJ2-1; cdr3_aa: ASSYSETYNEQF
clone_size: NA; v_call: TRBV6-5; j_call: TRBJ1-4; cdr3_aa: ASSLDRGNEKLF
clone_size: NA; v_call: TRBV28; j_call: TRBJ1-2; cdr3_aa: ASTETKVGWDYGYT
clone_size: once; v_call: TRBV30; j_call: TRBJ1-3; cdr3_aa: AYDNSGNTIY
clone_size: NA; v_call: TRBV6-1; j_call: TRBJ2-7; cdr3_aa: ASCLSPDSSYEQY
clone_size: NA; v_call: TRBV7-2; j_call: TRBJ1-2; cdr3_aa: ASSLPPGGGYT
clone_size: NA; v_call: TRBV6-1; j_call: TRBJ2-1; cdr3_aa: ASSELGQVGEQF
clone_size: few; v_call: TRBV12-5; j_call: TRBJ1-2; cdr3_aa: ASGSRDRSPGANYGYT
clone_size: NA; v_call: TRBV27; j_call: TRBJ1-2; cdr3_aa: ASTPLSGAHRGYT
clone_size: NA; v_call: TRBV7-2; j_call: TRBJ2-1; cdr3_aa: ASSLVVGGYNEQF
clone_size: NA; v_call: TRBV6-5; j_call: TRBJ1-2; cdr3_aa: ASSYMGAYGYT
clone_size: NA; v_call: TRBV28; j_call: TRBJ2-3; cdr3_aa: ASSLGLAGGRLTDTQY
clone_size: NA; v_call: TRBV6-1; j_call: TRBJ2-7; cdr3_aa: ASRRLGGEQY
clone_size: NA; v_call: TRBV5-1; j_call: TRBJ1-2; cdr3_aa: ASSRDGGFNYGYT